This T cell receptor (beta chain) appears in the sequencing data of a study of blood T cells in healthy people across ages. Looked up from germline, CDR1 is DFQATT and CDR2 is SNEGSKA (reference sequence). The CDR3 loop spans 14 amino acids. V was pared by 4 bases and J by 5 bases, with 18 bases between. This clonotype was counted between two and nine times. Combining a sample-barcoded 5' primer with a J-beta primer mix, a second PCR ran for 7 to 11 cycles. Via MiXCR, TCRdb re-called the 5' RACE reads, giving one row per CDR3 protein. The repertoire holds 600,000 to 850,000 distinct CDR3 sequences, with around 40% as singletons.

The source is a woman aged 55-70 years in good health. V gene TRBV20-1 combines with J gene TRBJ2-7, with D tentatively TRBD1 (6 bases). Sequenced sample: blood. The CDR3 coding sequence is TGCAGTGCTAACGTGGCCCGAGGGGGTAACGAGCAGTACTTC. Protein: CSANVARGGNEQYF.